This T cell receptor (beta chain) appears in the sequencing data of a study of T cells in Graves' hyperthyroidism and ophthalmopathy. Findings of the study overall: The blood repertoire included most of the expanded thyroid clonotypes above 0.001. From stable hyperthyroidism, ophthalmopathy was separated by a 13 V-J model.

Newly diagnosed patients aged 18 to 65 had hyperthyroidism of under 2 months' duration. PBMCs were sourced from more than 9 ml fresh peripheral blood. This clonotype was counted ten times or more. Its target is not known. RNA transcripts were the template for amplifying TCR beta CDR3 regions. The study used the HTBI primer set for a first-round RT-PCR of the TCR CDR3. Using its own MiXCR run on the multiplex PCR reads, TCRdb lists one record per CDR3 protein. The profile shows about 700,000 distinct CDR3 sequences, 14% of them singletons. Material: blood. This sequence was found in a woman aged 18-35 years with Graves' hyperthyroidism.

The CDR3 spells CASSPGDYGYTF. The CDR3 DNA is TGTGCCAGCTCTCCGGGGGACTATGGCTACACCTTC. The gene calls are TRBV7-9 and TRBJ1-2, with D tentatively TRBD1 (5 bases). Germline V gene data show CDR1 as SEHNR and CDR2 as FQNEAQ (reference sequence). The CDR3 has 12 residues. V lost 8 bases and J 3 bases, leaving 10 bases between the germline ends. Combining the CDR3 with reference TRBV7-9 and TRBJ1-2 gives the whole variable domain DTGVSQNPRHKITKRGQNVTFRCDPISEHNRLYWYRQTLGQGPEFLTYFQNEAQLEKSRLLSDRFSAERPKGSFSTLEIQRTEQGDSAMYLCASSPGDYGYTFGSGTRLTVV.